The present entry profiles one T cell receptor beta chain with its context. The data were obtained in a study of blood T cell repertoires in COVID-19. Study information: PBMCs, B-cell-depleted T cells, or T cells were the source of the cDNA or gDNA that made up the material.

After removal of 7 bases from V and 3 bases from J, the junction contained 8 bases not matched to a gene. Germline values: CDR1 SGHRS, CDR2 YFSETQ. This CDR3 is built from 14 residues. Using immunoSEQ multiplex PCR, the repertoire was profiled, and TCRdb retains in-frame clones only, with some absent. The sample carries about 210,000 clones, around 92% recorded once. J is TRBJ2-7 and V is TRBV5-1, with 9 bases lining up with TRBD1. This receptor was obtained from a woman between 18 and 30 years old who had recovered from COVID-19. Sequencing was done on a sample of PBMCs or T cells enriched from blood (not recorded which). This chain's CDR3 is CASSRQGEVYEQYF. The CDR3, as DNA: TGCGCCAGCTCGCGACAGGGGGAGGTCTACGAGCAGTACTTC.